One and the same sample provided the 3 T cell receptor beta chains below, sequenced in a study of vaccination and CD4 T cells after COVID-19. Which antigens these TCRs recognize remains unknown. Scientists ran DNA taken from cultured CD4+ T cells through the Oncomine TCR Beta short-read assay for sequencing. From the PCR reads, TCRdb called clonotypes with MiXCR, one entry per CDR3 protein. The sample lists more than 20,000 distinct CDR3 sequences; roughly 34% were seen once. Treatment indicated: roughly 11-day PBMC culture with coronavirus spike peptide pools or control peptides (ViraFEST assay). Sequences were derived from CD4+ T cells from blood, cultured in vitro, sampled before SARS-CoV-2 vaccination. These receptors came from a human donor who had recovered from COVID-19.

The rearrangement links TRBV7-2 to TRBJ2-7; D tentatively fits TRBD1 or TRBD2 (7 bases each). The CDR3 is 17 amino acids. CDR1 and CDR2 from the germline V gene are SGHTA and FQGNSA. V lost 5 bases and J lost 3, with 23 bases in between. The CDR3: CASSPTATRGGIYEQYF. The CDR3 nucleotides read TGTGCCAGCAGCCCCACGGCAACCAGGGGGGGTATCTACGAGCAGTACTTC.

The genes are TRBV7-2 and TRBJ2-7, with a weak D call TRBD1 (6 bases). The germline V gene encodes CDR1 SGHTA and CDR2 FQGNSA. The V gene lost 1 base and the J gene lost 3 bases, with 19 bases spanning the gap. The CDR3 has 17 amino acids. The CDR3 sequence is CASSLDKTGMSLYEQYF. As DNA, the CDR3 is TGTGCCAGCAGCTTAGACAAAACAGGGATGAGCCTCTACGAGCAGTACTTC.

This chain links TRBV11-3 with TRBJ2-3; perhaps TRBD2 as D (5 bases). Germline V gene data show CDR1 as SGHNT and CDR2 as YENEEA. This CDR3 spans 17 amino acids. The V end lost 5 bases, the J end lost 3 bases, and 21 bases lay between the germline ends. CDR3 sequence (DNA): TGTGCCAGCAGCGTCTCCCGGGGAAACATGGGGACAGATACGCAGTATTTT. This sequence encodes CASSVSRGNMGTDTQYF.